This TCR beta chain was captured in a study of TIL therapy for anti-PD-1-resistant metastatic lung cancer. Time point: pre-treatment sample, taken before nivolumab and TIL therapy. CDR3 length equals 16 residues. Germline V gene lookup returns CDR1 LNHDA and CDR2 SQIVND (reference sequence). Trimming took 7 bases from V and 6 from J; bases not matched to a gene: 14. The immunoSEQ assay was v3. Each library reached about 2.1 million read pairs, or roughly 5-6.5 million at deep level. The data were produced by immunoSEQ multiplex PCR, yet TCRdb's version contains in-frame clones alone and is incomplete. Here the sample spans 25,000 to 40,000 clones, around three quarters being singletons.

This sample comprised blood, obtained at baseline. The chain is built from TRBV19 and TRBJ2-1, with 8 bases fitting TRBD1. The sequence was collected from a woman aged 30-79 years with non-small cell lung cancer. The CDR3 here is CASKVRGQGITNEQFF. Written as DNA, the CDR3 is TGTGCCAGTAAGGTTAGAGGACAGGGTATTACCAATGAGCAGTTCTTC.